The 11 T cell receptor beta chains in this list originate from one sample, sequenced in a study of radiation and T cells in renal cell carcinoma. Clones were sequenced by immunoSEQ multiplex PCR, and TCRdb holds only the in-frame ones, with some missing. The sample has just over 95,000 clones, 70% to 85% seen once. Time point specified: blood 4 weeks post-SBRT, at nephrectomy. Treatment of the sample: 15 Gy SBRT to primary tumor, nephrectomy 4 weeks later. Sequences were derived from blood, sampled from a patient whose treatment included radiotherapy and nephrectomy. These receptors were taken from a man aged 55-75 years with renal cell carcinoma.

The chain joins TRBV6-1 to TRBJ1-5; D is unclear. CDR1 and CDR2 (germline): MNHNS, SASEGT. This CDR3 region has 14 residues. V lost 4 bases to trimming and J lost 0 bases, with 7 bases between them. CDR3 in amino acids: CASSAPSSNQPQHF. In DNA form, the CDR3 reads TGTGCCAGCAGTGCTCCGAGTAGCAATCAGCCCCAGCATTTT.

The rearrangement joins TRBV19 to TRBJ1-1, with a tentative D call TRBD1 (5 bases). Trimming removed 4 bases at V and 4 bases at J, with 13 bases between. The CDR3 has 14 amino acids. The germline V gene has CDR1 LNHDA and CDR2 SQIVND (reference sequence). CDR3 sequence (DNA): TGTGCCAGTAGTACGGGGACGGTGGGCACTGAAGCTTTCTTT. Residues: CASSTGTVGTEAFF.

This sequence joins TRBV2 and TRBJ2-5; possibly TRBD1 or TRBD2 for D (5 bases each). The DNA end is a closer match to TRBJ2-7, so the J assignment may be wrong. Germline-derived CDR1 and CDR2 are SNHLY and FYNNEI. The CDR3 contains 11 residues. CDR3 protein: CATAWGYEQYF. The CDR3 nucleotides are TGTGCCACAGCCTGGGGGTACGAGCAGTACTTC.

The genes are TRBV5-6 and TRBJ1-2; 8 bases align to TRBD1. V shed 1 base and J 4 bases; nucleotides not matched to a gene: 6. Germline-derived CDR1 and CDR2 are SGHDT and YYEEEE. The CDR3 runs to 15 residues. The CDR3 region has the DNA TGTGCCAGCAGCTTGCCCTCGGGGACAGGCTATGGCTACACCTTC. As protein: CASSLPSGTGYGYTF.

The CDR3 is CASSLTANSYEQYF. For the CDR3, the DNA is TGTGCCAGCAGCTTAACAGCTAACTCCTACGAGCAGTACTTC. The rearrangement links TRBV7-2 to TRBJ2-7, with D unresolved. V was pared by 2 bases and J by 0 bases, with 8 bases between. Germline loops: CDR1 SGHTA, CDR2 FQGNSA. This CDR3 has 14 residues. Complete variable domain (other parts from reference TRBV7-2 and TRBJ2-7): GAGVSQSPSNKVTEKGKDVELRCDPISGHTALYWYRQSLGQGLEFLIYFQGNSAPDKSGLPSDRFSAERTGGSVSTLTIQRTQQEDSAVYLCASSLTANSYEQYFGPGTRLTVT.

This clone has only one observation. V usage is TRBV28 and J usage is TRBJ2-7; 12 bases fit TRBD2. CDR3 length: 15 amino acids. V was clipped by 7 bases and J by 4 bases; unmatched bases: 8. Germline V lookup: CDR1 MDHEN, CDR2 SYDVKM. The CDR3 DNA sequence: TGTGCCAGCACCATTCGGACTAGCGGGATATACGAGCAGTACTTC. Protein: CASTIRTSGIYEQYF. Complete variable domain (other parts from reference TRBV28 and TRBJ2-7): DVKVTQSSRYLVKRTGEKVFLECVQDMDHENMFWYRQDPGLGLRLIYFSYDVKMKEKGDIPEGYSVSREKKERFSLILESASTNQTSMYLCASTIRTSGIYEQYFGPGTRLTVT.

This chain uses TRBV28 with TRBJ1-1; 7 nucleotides line up with TRBD1. Germline V lookup: CDR1 MDHEN, CDR2 SYDVKM. After removal of 1 base from V and 2 bases from J, the junction contained 10 bases not matched to a gene. This CDR3 has 17 amino acids. The CDR3 here is CASSLYSRGGFNTEAFF. In DNA form, the CDR3 reads TGTGCCAGCAGTTTATACTCCAGGGGGGGGTTTAACACTGAAGCTTTCTTT.

The rearrangement links TRBV28 to TRBJ2-3; tentatively, D is TRBD2 (5 bases). Deletions cut 8 bases from V and 7 bases from J, with 13 bases between. CDR3 size: 12 residues. Germline V gives CDR1 MDHEN, CDR2 SYDVKM. CDR3 amino acids: CASGDVGNTQYF. CDR3 coding DNA: TGTGCCAGCGGCGACGTCGGGAATACGCAGTATTTT.

The genes are TRBV2 and TRBJ2-7, with no clear D. Trimming took 4 bases from V and 1 from J, leaving 5 bases between them. The CDR3 runs to 12 residues. The germline gives CDR1 SNHLY, CDR2 FYNNEI. The chain's CDR3 is CASSAASYEQYF. CDR3 coding DNA: TGTGCCAGCAGTGCGGCATCCTACGAGCAGTACTTC.

The J gene is TRBJ2-7, the V gene TRBV27, with TRBD1 matching over 9 bases. The CDR3 contains 14 residues. Trimming cost V 6 bases and J 4 bases; bases outside gene matches: 7. From germline, CDR1 is MNHEY and CDR2 SMNVEV (reference sequence). This chain's CDR3 is CASRPDRGRYEQYF. The CDR3 DNA sequence: TGTGCCAGCAGACCGGACAGGGGCAGGTACGAGCAGTACTTC.

The chain combines TRBV2 with TRBJ2-3; 8 nucleotides agree with TRBD2. Losses at the gene ends were 10 bases for V and 3 bases for J; bases not matched to a gene: 6. There are 13 residues in the CDR3. Germline lookup yields CDR1 SNHLY and CDR2 FYNNEI. CDR3 sequence (DNA): TGTGCCACCCGGGAGCGGGAGACAGATACGCAGTATTTT. Translated: CATRERETDTQYF.